This entry concerns a single TCR beta chain. The data belong to a study of T-cell memory formation after mild COVID-19. Study at large: TCR clusters were mostly donor specific.

TCRdb analysed the 5' RACE reads with MiXCR anew, one entry per CDR3 protein. This table holds 350,000 to 500,000 distinct CDR3 sequences, about a sixth found once. J was trimmed by 5 bases and V by 6 bases; bases with no gene match: 5. This CDR3 has 14 amino acids. Germline V gives CDR1 MNHNS, CDR2 SASEGT. The chain has TRBV6-1 and TRBJ2-5; 11 bases are shared with TRBD1. The origin of this receptor is a man between 18 and 29 years old who had mild COVID-19 (a few samples of this study predate the infection). Cell type and time point are not known. The sample taken for sequencing was PBMCs or a T cell subset sorted from them (not recorded which). In DNA, the CDR3 is TGTGCCAGCAGCGGGGACAGGGGGTTTGAGACCCAGTACTTC. Its translation is CASSGDRGFETQYF.